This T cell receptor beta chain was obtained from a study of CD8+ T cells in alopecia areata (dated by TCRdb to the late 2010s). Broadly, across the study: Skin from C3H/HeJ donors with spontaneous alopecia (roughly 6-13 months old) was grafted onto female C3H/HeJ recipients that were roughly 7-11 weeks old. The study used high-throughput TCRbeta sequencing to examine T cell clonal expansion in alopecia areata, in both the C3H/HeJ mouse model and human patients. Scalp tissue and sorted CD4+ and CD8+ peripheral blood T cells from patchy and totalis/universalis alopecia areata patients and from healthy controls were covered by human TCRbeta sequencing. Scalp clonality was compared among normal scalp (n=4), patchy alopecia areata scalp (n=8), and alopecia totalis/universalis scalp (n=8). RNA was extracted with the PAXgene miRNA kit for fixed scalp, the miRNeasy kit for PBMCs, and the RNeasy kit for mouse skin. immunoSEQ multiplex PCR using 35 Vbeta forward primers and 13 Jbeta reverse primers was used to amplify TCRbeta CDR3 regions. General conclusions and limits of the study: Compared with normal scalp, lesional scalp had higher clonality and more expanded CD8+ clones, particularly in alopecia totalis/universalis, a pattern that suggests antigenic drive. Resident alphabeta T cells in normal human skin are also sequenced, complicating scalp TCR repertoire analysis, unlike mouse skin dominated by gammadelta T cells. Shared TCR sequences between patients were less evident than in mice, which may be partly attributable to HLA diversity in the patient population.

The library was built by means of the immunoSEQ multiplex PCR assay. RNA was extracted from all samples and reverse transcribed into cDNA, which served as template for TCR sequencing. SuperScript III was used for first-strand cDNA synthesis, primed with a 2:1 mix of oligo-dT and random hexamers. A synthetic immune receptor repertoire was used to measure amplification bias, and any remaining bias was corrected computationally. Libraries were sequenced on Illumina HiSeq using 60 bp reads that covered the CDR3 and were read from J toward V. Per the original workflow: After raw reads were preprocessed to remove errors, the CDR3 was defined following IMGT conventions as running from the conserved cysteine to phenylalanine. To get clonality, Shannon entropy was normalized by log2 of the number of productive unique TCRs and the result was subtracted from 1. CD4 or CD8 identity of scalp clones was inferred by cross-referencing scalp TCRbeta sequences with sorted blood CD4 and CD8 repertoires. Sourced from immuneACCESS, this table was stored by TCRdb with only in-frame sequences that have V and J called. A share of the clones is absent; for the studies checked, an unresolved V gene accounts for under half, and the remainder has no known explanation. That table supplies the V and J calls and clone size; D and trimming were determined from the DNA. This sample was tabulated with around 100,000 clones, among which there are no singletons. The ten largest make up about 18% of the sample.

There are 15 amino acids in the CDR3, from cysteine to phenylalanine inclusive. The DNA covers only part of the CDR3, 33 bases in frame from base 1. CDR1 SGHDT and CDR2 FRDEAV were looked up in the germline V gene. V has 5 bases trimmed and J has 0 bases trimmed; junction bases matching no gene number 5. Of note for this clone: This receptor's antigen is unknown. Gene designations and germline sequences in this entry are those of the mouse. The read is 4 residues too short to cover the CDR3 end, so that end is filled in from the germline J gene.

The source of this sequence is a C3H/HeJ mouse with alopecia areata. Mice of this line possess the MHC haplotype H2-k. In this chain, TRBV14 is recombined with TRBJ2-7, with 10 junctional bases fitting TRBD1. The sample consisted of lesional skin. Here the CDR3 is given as CASSPRTGGSYEQYF. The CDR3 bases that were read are TGTGCCAGCAGCCCCCGGACAGGGGGCTCCTAT.